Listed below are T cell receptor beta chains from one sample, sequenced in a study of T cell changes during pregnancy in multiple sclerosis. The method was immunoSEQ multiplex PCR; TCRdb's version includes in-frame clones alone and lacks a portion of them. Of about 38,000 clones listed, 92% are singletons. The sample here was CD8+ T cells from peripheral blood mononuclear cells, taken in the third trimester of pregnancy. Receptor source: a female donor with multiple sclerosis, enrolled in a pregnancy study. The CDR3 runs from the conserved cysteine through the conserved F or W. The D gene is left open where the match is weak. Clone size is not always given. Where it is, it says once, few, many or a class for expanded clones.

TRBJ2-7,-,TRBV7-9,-,TGTGCCAGCAGCTTAGAAACGGGGCGGGGTTACGAGCAGTACTTC,CASSLETGRGYEQYF
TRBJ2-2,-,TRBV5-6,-,TGTGCCAGCAGCCGCGGGGCCGGCACCGGGGAGCTGTTTTTT,CASSRGAGTGELFF
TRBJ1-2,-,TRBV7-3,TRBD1,TGTGCCAGCAGCTTTGACAGGGTTGGCTACACCTTC,CASSFDRVGYTF
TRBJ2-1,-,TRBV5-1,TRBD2,TGCGCCAGCAGCTTTAACGGGAGGGCCGGGGATGAGCAGTTCTTC,CASSFNGRAGDEQFF
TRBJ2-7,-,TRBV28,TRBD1,TGTGCCAGCAGTCTACCCCAAACCTTAGACAGGGGGCTTTACGAGCAGTACTTC,CASSLPQTLDRGLYEQYF
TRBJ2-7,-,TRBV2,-,TGTGCCAGCAGTGACGAATCTATTTACGAGCAGTACTTC,CASSDESIYEQYF
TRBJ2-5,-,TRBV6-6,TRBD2,TGTGCCAGCAACCCAGTGCTGCGGGAGTTCCGAGAGACCCAGTACTTC,CASNPVLREFRETQYF
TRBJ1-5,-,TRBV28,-,TGTGCCAGCAGTTTACGAGGGATGGGTAATCAGCCCCAGCATTTT,CASSLRGMGNQPQHF
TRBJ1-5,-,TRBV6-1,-,TGTGCCAGCAGTGCCCTTTCCAATCAGCCCCAGCATTTT,CASSALSNQPQHF
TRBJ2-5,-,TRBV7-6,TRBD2,TGTGCCAGCAGCTTAGATCCCCCAGCGGGAAGGGAAGAGACCCAGTACTTC,CASSLDPPAGREETQYF
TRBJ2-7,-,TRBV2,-,TGTGCCAGCAGTTCTAGGTCTACCTACGAGCAGTACTTC,CASSSRSTYEQYF
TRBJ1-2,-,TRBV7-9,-,TGTGCCAGCAGCTTGGCAGGGTGGTATGGCTACACCTTC,CASSLAGWYGYTF
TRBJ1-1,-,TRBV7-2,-,TGTGCCAGCAGCCCGCCGGACAGACTAATGAACACTGAAGCTTTCTTT,CASSPPDRLMNTEAFF
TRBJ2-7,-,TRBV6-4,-,TGTGCCAGCAGCGTCCCCAGCTCCTACGAGCAGTACTTC,CASSVPSSYEQYF
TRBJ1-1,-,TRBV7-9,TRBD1,TGTGCCAGCAGCTTCGTCGACAGGGGAACTGAAGCTTTCTTT,CASSFVDRGTEAFF
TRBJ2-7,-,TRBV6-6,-,TGTGCCAGCAGTTACGCCGACAGGCCGTACGAGCAGTACTTC,CASSYADRPYEQYF
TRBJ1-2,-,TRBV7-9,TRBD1,TGTGCCAGCAGCCCCGGACAGGGATATGGCTACACCTTC,CASSPGQGYGYTF
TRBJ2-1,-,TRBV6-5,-,TGTGCCAGCAGTTACTTCGGGAGCTCCTACAATGAGCAGTTCTTC,CASSYFGSSYNEQFF
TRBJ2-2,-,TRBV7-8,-,TGTGCCAGCAGCTTTAGGGGGAGGAACACCGGGGAGCTGTTTTTT,CASSFRGRNTGELFF
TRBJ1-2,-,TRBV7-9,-,TGTGCCAGCAGCTTAGATCCTGGAGTTGTAGCCTTC,CASSLDPGVVAF
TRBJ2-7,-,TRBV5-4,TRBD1,TGTGCCAGCAGCCCATCGACAGGGGAGAGCTCCTACGAGCAGTACTTC,CASSPSTGESSYEQYF
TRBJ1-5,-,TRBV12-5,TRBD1,TGTGCTAGTGGTTTGGCAGGGGGCCGTCAGCCCCAGCATTTT,CASGLAGGRQPQHF
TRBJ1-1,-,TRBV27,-,TGTGCCAGCGGGTGGAGTCAACTGACCACTGAAGCTTTCTTT,CASGWSQLTTEAFF
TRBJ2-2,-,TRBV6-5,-,TGTGCCAGCAGTTACTGGCAGGCGAACACCGGGGAGCTGTTTTTT,CASSYWQANTGELFF
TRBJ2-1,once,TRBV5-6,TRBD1,TGTGCCAGCAGCTTACAGGGGGCACGAGATGAGCAGTTCTTC,CASSLQGARDEQFF
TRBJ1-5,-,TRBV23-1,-,TGCGCCAGCAGTCAATCCTCCCCAGGTTGTGGACAGCCCCAGCATTTT,CASSQSSPGCGQPQHF
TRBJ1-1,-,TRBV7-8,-,TGTGCCAGCAGCTGGGGCGGGGACACTGAAGCTTTCTTT,CASSWGGDTEAFF
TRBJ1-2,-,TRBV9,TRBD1,TGTGCCAGCGGGGGACAGGTTCAAAATCGGGGCTACACCTTC,CASGGQVQNRGYTF
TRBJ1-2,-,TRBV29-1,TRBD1,TGCAGCGTTGAAGATAGTGACAGGGTCCCTGGCTACACCTTC,CSVEDSDRVPGYTF
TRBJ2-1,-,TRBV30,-,TGTGCCTGGAGTGAGGGGTATGAGCAGTTCTTC,CAWSEGYEQFF
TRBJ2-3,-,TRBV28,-,TGTGCCAGCAGTCCGCTCCTTCTAGTTTCGGGGGATACGCAGTATTTT,CASSPLLLVSGDTQYF
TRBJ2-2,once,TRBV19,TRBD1,TGTGCCAGTAGTTTAGGGACAGCGAACACCGGGGAGCTGTTTTTT,CASSLGTANTGELFF
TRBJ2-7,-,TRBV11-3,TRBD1,TGTGCCAGCAGCGACGGCGGACAGGGGGCCCACGAGCAGTACTTC,CASSDGGQGAHEQYF
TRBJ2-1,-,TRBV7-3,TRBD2,TGTGCCAGCAGCCCCCGACTAGCGGGAGGCCTTGCTGAGCAGTTCTTC,CASSPRLAGGLAEQFF
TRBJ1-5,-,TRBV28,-,TGTGCCAGCAGTCCCGCCAGGGAGGGGCAGCCCCAGCATTTT,CASSPAREGQPQHF
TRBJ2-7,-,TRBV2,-,TGTGCCAGCAGGGCAGGCCTCACCTACGAGCAGTACTTC,CASRAGLTYEQYF
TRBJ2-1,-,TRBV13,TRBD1,TGTGCCAGCAGCTCCAATGGACAGGGGGCCTACAATGAGCAGTTCTTC,CASSSNGQGAYNEQFF
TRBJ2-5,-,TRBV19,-,TGTGCCAGTACGCCGGGAGAGGACGGAGAAGAGACCCAGTACTTC,CASTPGEDGEETQYF
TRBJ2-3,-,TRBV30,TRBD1,TGTGCCTGCCTATTGGGGGGACAGGCGCACGGAGATACGCAGTATTTT,CACLLGGQAHGDTQYF
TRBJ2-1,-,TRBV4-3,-,TGCGCCAGCAGCCAAGTTGAGGGTCTTCGCGGCGGGGCGGACTACAATGAGCAGTTCTTC,CASSQVEGLRGGADYNEQFF
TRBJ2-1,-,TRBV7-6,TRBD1,TGTGCCAGCAGCTTACAGGGGACAGGGGGCTACAATGAGCAGTTCTTC,CASSLQGTGGYNEQFF
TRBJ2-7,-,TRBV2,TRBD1,TGTGCCAGCAGTGGACAGGGGAGTTTCTACGAGCAGTACTTC,CASSGQGSFYEQYF
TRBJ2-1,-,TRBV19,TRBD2,TGTGCCAGTAGGCTCCCAACTAGCGGGAGCCATGAGCAGTTCTTC,CASRLPTSGSHEQFF